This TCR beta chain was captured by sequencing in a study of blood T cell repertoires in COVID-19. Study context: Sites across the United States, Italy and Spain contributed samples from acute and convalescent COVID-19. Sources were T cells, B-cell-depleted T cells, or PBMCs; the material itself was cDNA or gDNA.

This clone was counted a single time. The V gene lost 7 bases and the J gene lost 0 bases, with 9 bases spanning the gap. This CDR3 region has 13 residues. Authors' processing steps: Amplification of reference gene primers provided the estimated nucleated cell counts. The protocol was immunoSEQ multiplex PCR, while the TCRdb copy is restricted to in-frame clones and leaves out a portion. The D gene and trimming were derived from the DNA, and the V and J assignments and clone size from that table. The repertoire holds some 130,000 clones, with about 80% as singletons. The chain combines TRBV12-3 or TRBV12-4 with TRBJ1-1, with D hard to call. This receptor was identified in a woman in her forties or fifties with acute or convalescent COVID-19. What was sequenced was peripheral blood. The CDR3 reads CASTQTVNTEAFF. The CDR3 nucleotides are TGTGCCAGCACCCAAACAGTGAACACTGAAGCTTTCTTT.